Listed below are T cell receptor beta chains from one sample, sequenced in a study of cytomegalovirus exposure and HLA in healthy donors. Clones were sequenced by immunoSEQ multiplex PCR, and TCRdb holds only the in-frame ones, with some missing. Of 120,000 to 150,000 clones listed, over 75% were seen once; the top ten hold 5.5% to 6%. Material for sequencing was PBMCs. Receptor source: a man aged 30 to 45 in good health and CMV-seropositive. Both conserved end residues are part of each CDR3. D genes are given only for firm matches. Clone size is not always given. Where it is, it says once, few, many or a class for expanded clones.

v_call	clone_size	j_call	d_call	cdr3_aa	cdr3_nt
TRBV19	NA	TRBJ1-1	NA	CASSLTVNTEAFF	TGTGCCAGTAGTTTGACAGTGAACACTGAAGCTTTCTTT
TRBV5-1	few	TRBJ2-7	NA	CASSLARGSSYEQYF	TGCGCCAGCAGCTTGGCCAGGGGAAGCTCCTACGAGCAGTACTTC
TRBV30	NA	TRBJ1-6	TRBD1	CAWSVQGQSSYNSLLHF	TGTGCCTGGAGTGTACAGGGACAGAGCTCCTATAATTCACTCCTCCACTTT
TRBV7-9	NA	TRBJ1-2	NA	CASSLGMPTAGYTF	TGTGCCAGCAGCTTAGGGATGCCGACAGCGGGCTACACCTTC
TRBV10-2	NA	TRBJ2-1	TRBD1	CASNIPGQGPPGEQFF	TGCGCCAGCAATATACCGGGACAGGGACCACCGGGGGAGCAGTTCTTC
TRBV5-1	NA	TRBJ1-3	NA	CASSLEQGQTNTIYF	TGCGCCAGCAGCTTGGAGCAGGGGCAGACAAACACCATATATTTT
TRBV27	NA	TRBJ2-7	TRBD1	CASSLGTGSYEQYF	TGCGCCAGCAGTTTAGGGACAGGGTCCTACGAGCAGTACTTC
TRBV5-1	NA	TRBJ2-7	TRBD2	CASSADDGLADSYEQYF	TGCGCCAGCAGCGCTGACGACGGACTAGCGGACTCCTACGAGCAGTACTTC
TRBV20-1	NA	TRBJ1-1	NA	CSVVGGEAFF	TGCAGTGTCGTGGGAGGCGAAGCTTTCTTT
TRBV5-1	NA	TRBJ2-5	TRBD1	CASRPTGSETQYF	TGCGCCAGCAGGCCGACAGGGTCAGAGACCCAGTACTTC
TRBV29-1	NA	TRBJ1-3	NA	CSVEDWESGNTIYF	TGCAGCGTTGAAGATTGGGAGTCTGGAAACACCATATATTTT
TRBV11-3	once	TRBJ2-1	TRBD2	CASSLRGLAGVHEQFF	TGTGCCAGCAGCTTAAGGGGACTAGCGGGAGTCCATGAGCAGTTCTTC
TRBV18	NA	TRBJ2-7	TRBD2	CASSRDYYEQYF	TGTGCCAGCTCACGGGACTACTACGAGCAGTACTTC
TRBV5-4	NA	TRBJ2-7	NA	CASSNQQSSYEQYF	TGTGCCAGCAGCAACCAACAGAGCTCCTACGAGCAGTACTTC
TRBV11-2	NA	TRBJ1-1	NA	CASSLVYSMNTEAFF	TGTGCCAGCAGCTTAGTTTACAGCATGAACACTGAAGCTTTCTTT
TRBV29-1	few	TRBJ2-3	NA	CSVTPDTDTQYF	TGCAGCGTGACTCCAGACACAGATACGCAGTATTTT
TRBV5-5	NA	TRBJ1-4	NA	CASSLRHLQRTNEKLFF	TGTGCCAGCAGCCTCCGCCACCTACAGAGAACTAATGAAAAACTGTTTTTT
TRBV28	NA	TRBJ2-7	TRBD1	CASRGGQATYEQYF	TGTGCCAGCAGAGGGGGACAGGCAACCTACGAGCAGTACTTC
TRBV6-5	NA	TRBJ1-1	TRBD1	CASKETGLNTEAFF	TGTGCCAGCAAGGAGACAGGGCTCAACACTGAAGCTTTCTTT
TRBV7-2	NA	TRBJ1-1	NA	CASSLGYRTEAFF	TGTGCCAGCAGCTTAGGTTACAGAACTGAAGCTTTCTTT
TRBV7-2	NA	TRBJ2-7	TRBD1	CASSSPGQGLYEQYF	TGTGCCAGCAGTTCCCCGGGACAGGGCCTATACGAGCAGTACTTC
TRBV27	once	TRBJ1-5	NA	CASSFAGRDQPQHF	TGTGCCAGCAGTTTTGCGGGGCGAGATCAGCCCCAGCATTTT